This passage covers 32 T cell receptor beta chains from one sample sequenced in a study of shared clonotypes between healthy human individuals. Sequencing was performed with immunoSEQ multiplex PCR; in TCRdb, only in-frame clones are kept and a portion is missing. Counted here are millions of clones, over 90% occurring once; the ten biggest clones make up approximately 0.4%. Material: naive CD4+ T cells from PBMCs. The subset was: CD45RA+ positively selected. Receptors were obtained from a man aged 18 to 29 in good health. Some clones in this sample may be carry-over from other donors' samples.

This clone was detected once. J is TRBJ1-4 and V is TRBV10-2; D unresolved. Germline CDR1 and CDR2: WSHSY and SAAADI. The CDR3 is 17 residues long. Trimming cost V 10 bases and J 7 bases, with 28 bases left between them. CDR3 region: CATMEDPTLHPGEKLFF. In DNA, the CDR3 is TGCGCCACCATGGAAGACCCCACTCTTCACCCAGGTGAAAAACTGTTTTTT.

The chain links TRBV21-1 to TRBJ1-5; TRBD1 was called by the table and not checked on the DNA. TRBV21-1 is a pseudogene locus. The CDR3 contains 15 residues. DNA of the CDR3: TGTGCCAGCAGCAATACAGGGATATGCAATCAGCCCCAGCATTTT. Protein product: CASSNTGICNQPQHF.

The CDR3 DNA reads as TGTGCCAGCAGCCGCGGGACTAGCGGGAGATCGGGTGAGCAGTTCTTC. Its translation is CASSRGTSGRSGEQFF. The chain recombines TRBV11-1 with TRBJ2-1, with TRBD2 identical over 14 bases. The germline V gene has CDR1 SGHAT and CDR2 FQDESV (reference sequence). The junction had 9 bases not matched to a gene; V was cut back by 5 bases and J by 9 bases. The CDR3 has 16 amino acids.

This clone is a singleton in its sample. The CDR3 spells CASNPKGGRDYTYSYNEQFF. The CDR3 region has the DNA TGTGCCAGTAACCCCAAGGGGGGACGGGATTACACTTACTCCTACAATGAGCAGTTCTTC. The V call is TRBV19, the J call TRBJ2-1; D could derive from TRBD1 or TRBD2 (6 bases each). This CDR3 region has 20 residues. With 7 bases removed from V and 0 bases from J, the gap between germline ends came to 28 bases. The germline V gene has CDR1 LNHDA and CDR2 SQIVND (reference sequence).

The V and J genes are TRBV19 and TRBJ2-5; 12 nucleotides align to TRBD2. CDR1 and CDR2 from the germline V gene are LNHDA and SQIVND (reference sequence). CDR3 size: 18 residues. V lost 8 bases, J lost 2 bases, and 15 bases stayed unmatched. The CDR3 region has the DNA TGTGCCAGTCGTCCCGGGACCCCCCTAGCGGGAGGGCAAGAGACCCAGTACTTC. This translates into CASRPGTPLAGGQETQYF.

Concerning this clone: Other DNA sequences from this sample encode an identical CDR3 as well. The DNA for the CDR3 is TGCGCCAGCAGCCGGGGACAGACCCAAGAGACCCAGTACTTC. Encoded protein: CASSRGQTQETQYF. J is TRBJ2-5 and V is TRBV4-1; 7 nucleotides align to TRBD1. CDR1 MGHRA and CDR2 YSYEKL come from the germline V gene. Trimming cost V 4 bases and J 1 base; bases outside gene matches: 3. The CDR3 contains 14 residues.

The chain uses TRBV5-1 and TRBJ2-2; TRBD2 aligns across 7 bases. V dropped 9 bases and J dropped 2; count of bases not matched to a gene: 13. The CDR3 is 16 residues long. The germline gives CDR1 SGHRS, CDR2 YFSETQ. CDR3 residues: CATTLGRGGNTGELFF. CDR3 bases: TGCGCCACCACCCTGGGGAGGGGTGGTAACACCGGGGAGCTGTTTTTT.

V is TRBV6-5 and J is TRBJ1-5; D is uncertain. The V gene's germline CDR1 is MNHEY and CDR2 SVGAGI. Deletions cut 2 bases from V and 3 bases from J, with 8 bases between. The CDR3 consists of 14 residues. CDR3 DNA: TGTGCCAGCAGTTACCGAGGGTTCAATCAGCCCCAGCATTTT. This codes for CASSYRGFNQPQHF.

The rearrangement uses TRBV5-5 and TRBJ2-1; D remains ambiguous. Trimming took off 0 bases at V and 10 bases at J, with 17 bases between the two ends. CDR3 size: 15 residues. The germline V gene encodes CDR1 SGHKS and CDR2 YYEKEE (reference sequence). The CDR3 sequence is CASSLVPGRLGEQFF. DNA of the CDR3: TGTGCCAGCAGCTTGGTTCCCGGCAGACTCGGGGAGCAGTTCTTC.

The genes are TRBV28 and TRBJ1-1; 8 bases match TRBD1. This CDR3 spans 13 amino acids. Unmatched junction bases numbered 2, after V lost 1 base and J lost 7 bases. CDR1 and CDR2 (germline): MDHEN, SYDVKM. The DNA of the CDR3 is TGTGCCAGCAGTTTATCTGGACAGGGTGAAGCTTTCTTT. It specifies CASSLSGQGEAFF.

This CDR3 is CASSLTGVSPLHF. In DNA, the CDR3 is TGTGCCAGCAGCTTAACAGGGGTTTCACCCCTCCACTTT. This chain connects TRBV13 to TRBJ1-6; 7 bases match TRBD1. The V and J ends lost 2 bases and 9 bases, in that order; junction bases with no gene match: 1. Germline CDR1 PRHDT, CDR2 FYEKMQ (reference sequence). The CDR3 has 13 residues.

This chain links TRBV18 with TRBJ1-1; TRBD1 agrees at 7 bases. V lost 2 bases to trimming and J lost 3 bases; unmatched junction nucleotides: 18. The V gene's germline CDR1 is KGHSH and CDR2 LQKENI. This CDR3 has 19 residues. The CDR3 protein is CASSPFNRGIGRRDTEAFF. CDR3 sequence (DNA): TGTGCCAGCTCACCATTTAACAGGGGTATCGGGCGCCGGGACACTGAAGCTTTCTTT.

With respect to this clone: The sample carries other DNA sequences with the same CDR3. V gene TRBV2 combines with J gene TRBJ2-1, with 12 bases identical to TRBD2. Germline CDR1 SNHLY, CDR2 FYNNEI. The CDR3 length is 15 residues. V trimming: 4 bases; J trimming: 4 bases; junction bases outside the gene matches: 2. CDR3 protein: CASSVTSGSYNEQFF. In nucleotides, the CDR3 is TGTGCCAGCAGTGTGACTAGCGGGAGTTACAATGAGCAGTTCTTC.

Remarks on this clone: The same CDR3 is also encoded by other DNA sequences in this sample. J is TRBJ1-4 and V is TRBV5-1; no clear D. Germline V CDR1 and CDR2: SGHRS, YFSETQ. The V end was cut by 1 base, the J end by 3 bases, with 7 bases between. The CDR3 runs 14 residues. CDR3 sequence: CASSLRPPNEKLFF. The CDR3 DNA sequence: TGCGCCAGCAGCTTGAGACCCCCTAATGAAAAACTGTTTTTT.

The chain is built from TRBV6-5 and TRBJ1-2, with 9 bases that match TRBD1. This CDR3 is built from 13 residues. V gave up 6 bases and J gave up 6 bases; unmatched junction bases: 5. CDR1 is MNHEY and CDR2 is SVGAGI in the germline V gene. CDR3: CASRDTGGDGYTF. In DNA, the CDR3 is TGTGCCAGCAGAGACACAGGGGGCGATGGCTACACCTTC.

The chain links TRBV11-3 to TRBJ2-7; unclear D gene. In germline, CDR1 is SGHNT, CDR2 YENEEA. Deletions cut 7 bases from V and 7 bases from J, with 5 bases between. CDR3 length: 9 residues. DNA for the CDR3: TGTGCCAGCATACGTGAGCAGTACTTC. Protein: CASIREQYF.

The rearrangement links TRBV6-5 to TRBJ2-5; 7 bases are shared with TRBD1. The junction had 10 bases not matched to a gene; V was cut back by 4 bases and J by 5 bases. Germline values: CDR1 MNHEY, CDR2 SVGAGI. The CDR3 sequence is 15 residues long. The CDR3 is CASSSRDSWGETQYF. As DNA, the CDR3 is TGTGCCAGCAGTTCTCGGGACAGCTGGGGGGAGACCCAGTACTTC.

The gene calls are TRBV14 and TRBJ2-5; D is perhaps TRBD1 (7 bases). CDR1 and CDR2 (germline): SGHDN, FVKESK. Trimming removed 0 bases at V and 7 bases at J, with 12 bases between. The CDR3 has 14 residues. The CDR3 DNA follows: TGTGCCAGCAGCCAAGATATGCAGGGGGGGACCCAGTACTTC. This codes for CASSQDMQGGTQYF.

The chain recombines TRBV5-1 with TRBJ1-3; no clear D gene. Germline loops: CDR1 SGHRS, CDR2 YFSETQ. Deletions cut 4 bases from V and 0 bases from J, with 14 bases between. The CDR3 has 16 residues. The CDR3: CASSPRTLGSGNTIYF. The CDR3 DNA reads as TGCGCCAGCAGCCCTAGGACGCTGGGCTCTGGAAACACCATATATTTT.

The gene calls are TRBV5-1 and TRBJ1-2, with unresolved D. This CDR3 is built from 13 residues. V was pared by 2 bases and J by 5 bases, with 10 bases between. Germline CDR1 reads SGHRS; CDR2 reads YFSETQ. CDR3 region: CASSFEGRYGYTF. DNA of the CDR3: TGCGCCAGCAGCTTCGAAGGCAGGTATGGCTACACCTTC.

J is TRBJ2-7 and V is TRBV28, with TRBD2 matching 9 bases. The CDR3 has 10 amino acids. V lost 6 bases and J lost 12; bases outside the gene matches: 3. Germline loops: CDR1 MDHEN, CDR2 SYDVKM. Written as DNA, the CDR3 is TGTGCCAGCAGGAGGACTAGCGTGTACTTC. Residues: CASRRTSVYF.

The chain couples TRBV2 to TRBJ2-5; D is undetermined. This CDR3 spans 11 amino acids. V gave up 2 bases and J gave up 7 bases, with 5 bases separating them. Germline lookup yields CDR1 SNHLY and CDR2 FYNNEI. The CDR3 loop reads CASSERMTQYF. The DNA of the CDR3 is TGTGCCAGCAGTGAAAGGATGACCCAGTACTTC.

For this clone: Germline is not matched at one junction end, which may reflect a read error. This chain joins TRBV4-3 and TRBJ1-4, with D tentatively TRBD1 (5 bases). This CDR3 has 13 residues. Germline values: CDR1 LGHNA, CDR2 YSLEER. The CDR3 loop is CASSKEWGESLFF. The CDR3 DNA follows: TGCGCCAGCAGCAAAGAATGGGGGGAGTCACTGTTTTTT.

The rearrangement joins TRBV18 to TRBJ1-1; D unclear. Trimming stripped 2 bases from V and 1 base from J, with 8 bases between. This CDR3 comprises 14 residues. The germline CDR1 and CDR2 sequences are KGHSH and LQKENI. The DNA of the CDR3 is TGTGCCAGCTCACCAGGCCTCTCGAACACTGAAGCTTTCTTT. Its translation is CASSPGLSNTEAFF.

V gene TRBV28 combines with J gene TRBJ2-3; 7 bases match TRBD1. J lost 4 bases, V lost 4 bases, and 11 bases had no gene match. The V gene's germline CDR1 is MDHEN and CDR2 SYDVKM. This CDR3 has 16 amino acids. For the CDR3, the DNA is TGTGCCAGCAGTTCATACAGGGGTTTGGGCCCAGATACGCAGTATTTT. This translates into CASSSYRGLGPDTQYF.

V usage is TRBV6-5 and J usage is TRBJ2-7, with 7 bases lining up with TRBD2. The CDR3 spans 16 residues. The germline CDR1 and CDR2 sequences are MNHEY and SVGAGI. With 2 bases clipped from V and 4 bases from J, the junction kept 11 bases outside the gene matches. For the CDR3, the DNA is TGTGCCAGCAGTTACCAGATTGCGGGAGACTCTTACGAGCAGTACTTC. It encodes CASSYQIAGDSYEQYF.

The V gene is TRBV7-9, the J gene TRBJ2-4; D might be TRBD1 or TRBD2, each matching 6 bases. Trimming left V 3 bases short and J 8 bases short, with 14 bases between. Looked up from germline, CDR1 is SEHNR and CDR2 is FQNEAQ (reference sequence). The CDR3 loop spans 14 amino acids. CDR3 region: CASSFGGGADIQYF. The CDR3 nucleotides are TGTGCCAGCAGCTTCGGGGGCGGAGCAGACATTCAGTACTTC.

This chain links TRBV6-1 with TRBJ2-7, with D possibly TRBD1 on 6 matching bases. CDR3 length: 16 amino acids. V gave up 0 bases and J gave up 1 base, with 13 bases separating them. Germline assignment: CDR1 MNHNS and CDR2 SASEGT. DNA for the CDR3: TGTGCCAGCAGTGAAGCCTTGGACAGTTTTTCCTACGAGCAGTACTTC. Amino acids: CASSEALDSFSYEQYF.

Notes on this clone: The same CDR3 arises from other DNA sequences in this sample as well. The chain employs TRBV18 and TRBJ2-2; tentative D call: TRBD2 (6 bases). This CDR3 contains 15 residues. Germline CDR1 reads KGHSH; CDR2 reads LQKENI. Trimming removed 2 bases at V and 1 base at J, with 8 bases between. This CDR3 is CASSPGTRNTGELFF. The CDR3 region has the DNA TGTGCCAGCTCACCAGGGACTCGGAACACCGGGGAGCTGTTTTTT. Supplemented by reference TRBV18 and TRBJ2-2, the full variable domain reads NAGVMQNPRHLVRRRGQEARLRCSPMKGHSHVYWYRQLPEEGLKFMVYLQKENIIDESGMPKERFSAEFPKEGPSILRIQQVVRGDSAAYFCASSPGTRNTGELFFGEGSRLTVL.

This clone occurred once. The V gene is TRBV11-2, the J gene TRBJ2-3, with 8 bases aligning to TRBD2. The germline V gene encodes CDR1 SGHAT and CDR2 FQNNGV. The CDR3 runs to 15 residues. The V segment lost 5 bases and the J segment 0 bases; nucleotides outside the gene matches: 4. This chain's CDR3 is CASSLREGSTDTQYF. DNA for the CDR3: TGTGCCAGCAGCCTACGGGAGGGGAGCACAGATACGCAGTATTTT. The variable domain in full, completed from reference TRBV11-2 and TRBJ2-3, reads EAGVAQSPRYKIIEKRQSVAFWCNPISGHATLYWYQQILGQGPKLLIQFQNNGVVDDSQLPKDRFSAERLKGVDSTLKIQPAKLEDSAVYLCASSLREGSTDTQYFGPGTRLTVL.

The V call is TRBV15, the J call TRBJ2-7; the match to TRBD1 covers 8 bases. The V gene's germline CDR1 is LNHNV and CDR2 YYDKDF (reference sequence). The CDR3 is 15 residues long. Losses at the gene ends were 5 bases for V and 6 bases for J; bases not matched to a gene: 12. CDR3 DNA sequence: TGTGCCACCAGCGGGGGAGACAGGGGAAACTTCGAGCAGTACTTC. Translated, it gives CATSGGDRGNFEQYF.

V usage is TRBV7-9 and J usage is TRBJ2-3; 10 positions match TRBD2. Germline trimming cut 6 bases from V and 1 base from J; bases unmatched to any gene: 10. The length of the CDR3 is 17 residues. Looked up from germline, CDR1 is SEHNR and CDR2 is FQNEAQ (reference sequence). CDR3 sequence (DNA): TGTGCCAGCAGACCTCTAGCGGGAGAGGGGGGCACAGATACGCAGTATTTT. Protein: CASRPLAGEGGTDTQYF.